This record covers a single T cell receptor beta chain. Its antigen is unknown. No clone much larger than this one lies a single base away; base qualities are absent. The sample comes from a study of T cells after yellow fever vaccination (dated by TCRdb to 2018 to 2020). Regarding the complete study: The SMART-Seq v4 Ultra Low Input RNA kit was used to prepare libraries from fractions with low cell numbers. Blood samples were taken at several timepoints before and after primary and secondary immunization, and bulk PBMC replicates and cell subsets were isolated. To follow T-cell clones before and after primary and booster YFV17D yellow fever vaccination, bulk TCR alpha and beta repertoires were sequenced over time. Two healthy male donors, one aged 18 to 30 and one aged 30 to 40 years, made up the cohort. What the work shows at the level of the full study, not this receptor alone: Compared with the primary T-cell response, the secondary T-cell response was faster but weaker, reaching its peak on day 5 rather than on day 15. After the booster, most clones that had expanded after primary vaccination were detected again (approximately 96% of CD4 and around nine tenths of CD8), suggesting broad maintenance of memory. Computational filtering was required because FACS-sorted repertoires could contain abundant contaminating clonotypes from the bulk population. A small fraction of clonotypes showed up in both the CD4 and CD8 compartments, probably as a result of convergent recombination. Only two donors were included in the study, so the extent to which the findings can be generalized is limited.

For sequencing, an Illumina NovaSeq 6000 was employed. Synthesis of TCR cDNA relied on 5'RACE template switching, a step that introduced a universal primer site along with unique molecular identifiers. Priming of cDNA synthesis was performed from both the TCR alpha and TCR beta constant segments. Libraries were amplified in two PCR steps, with sample barcodes and sequencing adapters added in the second step. Sequencing of libraries was done on Illumina HiSeq 2500 (2x100 bp) or NovaSeq (2x150 bp). In the paper's pipeline: Demultiplexing of reads and collapsing into UMI consensus sequences were performed with MIGEC, and V(D)J alignment was carried out with MiXCR. Clonotypes responding to the vaccine were identified with edgeR on replicate PBMC samples, with the criteria of FDR below 0.01 and a log2 fold change above 5 up to day 15. CD4 or CD8 identity was assigned to each bulk clonotype according to whether the clonotype was present at higher abundance in the sequenced CD4 repertoire or the sequenced CD8 repertoire. TCRdb reworked the public reads: Q25 trimming with fastp, MiXCR clone assembly, productive beta chains retained. One record per CDR3 amino acid sequence lists the most common genes and DNA. Here the V and J calls rest on TCRdb's processing, not on the authors' analysis. The sample profile shows some 200,000 distinct CDR3 sequences; more than 9.5% of them were found once. Of the sample, 36% is held by the ten largest clones.

Per the publication, the treatment or condition label means: live attenuated yellow fever vaccine strain. PBMCs were isolated from peripheral blood using a standard Ficoll-Paque protocol. Dynabeads CD4 and CD8 positive selection kits were used to isolate CD4 and CD8 T-cell fractions. RNA was extracted with TriZol from bulk PBMCs, CD4 and CD8 fractions, and dextramer-positive and dextramer-negative fractions. The sequencing here drew on CD8+ T cells sorted from PBMCs, taken 15 days after the yellow fever booster vaccination. The receptor's source is a man between 18 and 35 years old who received the YFV17D yellow fever vaccine.

DNA sequence: TGTGCCAGCAACCAGAATAATTCACCCCTCCACTTT. Translation gives CASNQNNSPLHF. The sequence joins TRBV6-1 to TRBJ1-6, with no D gene named confidently. CDR3 length: 12 amino acids, cysteine to phenylalanine. Of all the DNA, just the CDR3 is kept, 36 bases in frame from base 1. Trimming costs V 7 bases and J 5 bases, and their ends lie 6 bases apart. CDR1 MNHNS and CDR2 SASEGT were looked up in the germline V gene.